Shown below are 9 T cell receptor beta chains from a single sample sequenced in a study of T cell changes during pregnancy in multiple sclerosis. Using immunoSEQ multiplex PCR, the repertoire was profiled, and TCRdb retains in-frame clones only, with some absent. This sample has tens of thousands of clones; 85% to 95% occur once, and the top ten carry around 2%. The sample consisted of peripheral blood, taken in the first trimester of pregnancy. The receptors here all came from a female donor in good health, enrolled as a control in a pregnancy study.

The chain recombines TRBV5-1 with TRBJ1-2; no definite D call. Trimming removed 4 bases from V and 3 bases from J, with 10 bases in between. Germline CDR1 reads SGHRS; CDR2 reads YFSETQ. The CDR3 covers 13 residues. The CDR3 region has the DNA TGCGCCAGCAGCCCCGTCGGGGACTATGGCTACACCTTC. Its translation: CASSPVGDYGYTF.

The rearrangement joins TRBV28 to TRBJ1-6, with a possible D match to TRBD1 (6 bases). Deletions cut 3 bases from V and 7 bases from J, with 16 bases between. The CDR3 sequence is 16 residues long. Germline V CDR1 and CDR2: MDHEN, SYDVKM. The CDR3 loop reads CASSLRGTSENSPLHF. CDR3 bases: TGTGCCAGCAGTTTGAGGGGGACCTCTGAAAATTCACCCCTCCACTTT.

With respect to this clone: One end of the junction is discordant with germline, which a read error may explain. This chain uses TRBV4-3 with TRBJ1-6; no reliable D call. The CDR3 consists of 16 residues. The V gene's germline CDR1 is LGHNA and CDR2 YSLEER. This chain's CDR3 is CASSQDNTPGNSSLHF. CDR3 bases: TGCGCCAGCAGCCAAGATAATACCCCTGGCAATTCATCCCTCCACTTT.

The chain joins TRBV11-3 to TRBJ2-7; TRBD1 aligns across 9 bases. The CDR3 extends over 15 amino acids. Unmatched junction bases numbered 11, after V lost 5 bases and J lost 6 bases. Germline V lookup: CDR1 SGHNT, CDR2 YENEEA. CDR3 nucleotides: TGTGCCAGCAGCGCCAACAGGGGGCCACCCTCCGAGCAGTACTTC. Protein: CASSANRGPPSEQYF.

The chain links TRBV27 to TRBJ2-7, with 11 bases lining up with TRBD1. This CDR3 comprises 15 residues. Germline V gene lookup returns CDR1 MNHEY and CDR2 SMNVEV (reference sequence). V shed 4 bases, J shed 2 bases, and the junction held 4 bases outside the gene matches. CDR3 loop: CASSSRDRGAYEQYF. CDR3 DNA sequence: TGTGCCAGCAGTTCTCGGGACAGGGGGGCCTACGAGCAGTACTTC.

The V and J genes are TRBV4-1 and TRBJ1-1, with D possibly being TRBD1 (5 bases). The V gene's germline CDR1 is MGHRA and CDR2 YSYEKL. Trimming shortened V by 0 bases and J by 10 bases, and 12 bases separated the two germline ends. The CDR3 consists of 13 residues. The CDR3 protein is CASSQDRLGGAFF. The DNA of the CDR3 is TGCGCCAGCAGCCAAGATAGGTTGGGGGGAGCTTTCTTT.

Note on this clone: At one of its ends the junction is not consistent with the germline gene, which may arise from a read error. The chain recombines TRBV7-3 with TRBJ1-1, with D possibly TRBD1 on 5 matching bases. Per the germline V gene, CDR1 is SGHTA and CDR2 is FQGTGA. The CDR3 length is 14 residues. The CDR3 spells CASTLAGGASEAFF. The CDR3 DNA reads as TGTGCCAGCACCTTAGCGGGCGGGGCCTCTGAAGCTTTCTTT.

This chain's CDR3 is CASSLRRADYGYTF. The DNA of the CDR3 is TGTGCCAGCTCGCTCAGGAGGGCTGACTATGGCTACACCTTC. The chain joins TRBV7-9 to TRBJ1-2; no clear D gene. The CDR3 is 14 residues long. V gave up 8 bases and J gave up 3 bases, with 16 bases separating them. Germline CDR1 and CDR2: SEHNR and FQNEAQ (reference sequence).

This clone has just one count. One end of the junction does not line up with germline, which may come from a read error. The CDR3, as DNA: TGTGCCAGTAGTATTCGCGGGTTCTCCGACGAGCAGTACTTC. Translation gives CASSIRGFSDEQYF. V is TRBV19 and J is TRBJ2-7; TRBD2 might be the D (5 bases). The CDR3 has 14 residues. Germline CDR1 reads LNHDA; CDR2 reads SQIVND (reference sequence).